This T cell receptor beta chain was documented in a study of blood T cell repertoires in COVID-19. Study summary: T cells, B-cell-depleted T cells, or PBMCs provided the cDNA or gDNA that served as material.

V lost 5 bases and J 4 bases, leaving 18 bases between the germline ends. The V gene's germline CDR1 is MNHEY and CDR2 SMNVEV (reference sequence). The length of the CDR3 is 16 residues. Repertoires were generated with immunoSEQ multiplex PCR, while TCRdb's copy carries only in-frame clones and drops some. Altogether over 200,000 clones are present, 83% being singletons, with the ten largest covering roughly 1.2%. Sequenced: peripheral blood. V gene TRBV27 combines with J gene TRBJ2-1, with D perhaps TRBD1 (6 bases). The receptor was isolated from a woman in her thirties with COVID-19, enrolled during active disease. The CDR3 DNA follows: TGTGCCAGCAGTCCCGGGACAAGCAACCCTTACAATGAGCAGTTCTTC. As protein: CASSPGTSNPYNEQFF.